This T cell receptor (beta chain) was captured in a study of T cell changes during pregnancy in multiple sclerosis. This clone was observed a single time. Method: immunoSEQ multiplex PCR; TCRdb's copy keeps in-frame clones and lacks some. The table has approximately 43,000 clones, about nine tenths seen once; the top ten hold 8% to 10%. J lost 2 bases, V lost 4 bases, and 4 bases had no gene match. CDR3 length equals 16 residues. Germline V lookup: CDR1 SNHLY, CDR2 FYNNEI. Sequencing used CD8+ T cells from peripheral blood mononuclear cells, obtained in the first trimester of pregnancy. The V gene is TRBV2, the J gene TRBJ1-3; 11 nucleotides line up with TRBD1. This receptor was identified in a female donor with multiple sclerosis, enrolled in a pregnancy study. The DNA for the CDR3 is TGTGCCAGCAGTGGGGGACAGGGGGGGGCTGGAAACACCATATATTTT. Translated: CASSGGQGGAGNTIYF.